These 27 T cell receptor beta chains came from one sample sequenced in a study of blood T cells in healthy people across ages. Then a second PCR, running about 6 to 11 cycles, was carried out with a sample-barcoded 5' primer and a J-beta primer mix. Each CDR3 protein gets one entry after TCRdb re-called the 5' RACE reads with MiXCR. The sample records about 730,000 distinct CDR3 sequences, 35% to 45% being singletons. The sequenced sample consisted of blood. These receptors were collected from an older woman in good health.

This clonotype has only a few counts. The J gene is TRBJ1-1, the V gene TRBV5-1; D is unresolved. This CDR3 is built from 15 residues. V gave up 0 bases and J gave up 1 base, with 10 bases separating them. Looked up from germline, CDR1 is SGHRS and CDR2 is YFSETQ. CDR3 nucleotides: TGCGCCAGCAGCTTGGATGGGATGGGGAACACTGAAGCTTTCTTT. Translating gives CASSLDGMGNTEAFF.

The CDR3 region is CASSLGLGTQETQYF. The CDR3, as DNA: TGTGCCAGCAGCTTAGGGTTGGGGACCCAAGAGACCCAGTACTTC. This chain uses TRBV11-3 with TRBJ2-5; either TRBD1 or TRBD2 may fit D (5 bases each). The CDR3 runs to 15 residues. From germline, CDR1 is SGHNT and CDR2 YENEEA. The ends were cut back, 1 base at V and 1 base at J, with 10 bases in the middle.

The J gene is TRBJ1-5, the V gene TRBV19, with 12 bases matching TRBD1. Trimming cost V 6 bases and J 2 bases; bases outside gene matches: 8. CDR3 size: 17 residues. Looked up from germline, CDR1 is LNHDA and CDR2 is SQIVND (reference sequence). CDR3 sequence reads: CASRRGTGGVGNQPQHF. The CDR3 DNA reads as TGTGCCAGTAGACGCGGGACAGGGGGCGTTGGCAATCAGCCCCAGCATTTT. The variable domain in full, completed from reference TRBV19 and TRBJ1-5, reads DGGITQSPKYLFRKEGQNVTLSCEQNLNHDAMYWYRQDPGQGLRLIYYSQIVNDFQKGDIAEGYSVSREKKESFPLTVTSAQKNPTAFYLCASRRGTGGVGNQPQHFGDGTRLSIL.

This clonotype was counted ten times or more. The gene calls are TRBV29-1 and TRBJ2-7, with D possibly matching TRBD1 (5 bases). This CDR3 contains 12 residues. V lost 4 bases to trimming and J lost 1 base, with 8 bases between them. Germline lookup yields CDR1 SQVTM and CDR2 ANQGSEA. DNA of the CDR3: TGCAGCGTTGCCAGGGTTTCCTACGAGCAGTACTTC. Translating gives CSVARVSYEQYF.

A few counts support this clonotype. The chain employs TRBV25-1 and TRBJ2-5; 7 nucleotides match TRBD2. Germline CDR1 reads MGHDK; CDR2 reads SYGVNS. The CDR3 covers 15 residues. The junction had 8 bases not matched to a gene; V was cut back by 3 bases and J by 4 bases. The CDR3 coding sequence is TGTGCCAGCAGTGAGGGGGGGGGGTTTGGAGAGACCCAGTACTTC. Its protein product is CASSEGGGFGETQYF.

The chain joins TRBV9 to TRBJ2-2; D is perhaps TRBD2 (6 bases). Germline V gene sequence: CDR1 SGDLS, CDR2 YYNGEE. V dropped 1 base and J dropped 6 bases, with 13 bases sitting between them. This CDR3 region has 15 residues. CDR3 residues: CASSVLGLASGELFF. The CDR3 DNA sequence: TGTGCCAGCAGCGTACTAGGGCTAGCGTCCGGGGAGCTGTTTTTT. Full variable domain (rest looked up from reference TRBV9 and TRBJ2-2): DSGVTQTPKHLITATGQRVTLRCSPRSGDLSVYWYQQSLDQGLQFLIQYYNGEERAKGNILERFSAQQFPDLHSELNLSSLELGDSALYFCASSVLGLASGELFFGEGSRLTVL.

The genes are TRBV6-5 and TRBJ2-7, with D possibly being TRBD1 (5 bases). The CDR3 is made up of 14 amino acids. Per germline, CDR1 MNHEY and CDR2 SVGAGI. Trimming left V 0 bases short and J 5 bases short, with 11 bases between. In DNA, the CDR3 is TGTGCCAGCAGTTACTCGTTCAGGGTGGACGAGCAGTACTTC. Translation: CASSYSFRVDEQYF.

In this sample, this clonotype turned up a few times. This chain links TRBV27 with TRBJ1-1; D might be TRBD1 (5 bases). CDR1 is MNHEY and CDR2 is SMNVEV in the germline V gene (reference sequence). The germline V and J ends were trimmed by 2 bases and 3 bases, with 19 bases remaining between them. This CDR3 contains 17 residues. The CDR3 DNA follows: TGTGCCAGCAGTTTAAGGGCTCTTGGGACTTCACACACTGAAGCTTTCTTT. This translates into CASSLRALGTSHTEAFF.

This clonotype has only a few counts. The chain has TRBV7-9 and TRBJ2-3, with 16 nucleotides matching TRBD2. The CDR3 consists of 20 residues. The germline V gene has CDR1 SEHNR and CDR2 FQNEAQ (reference sequence). The V gene end was trimmed by 5 bases and the J gene end by 0 bases; junction bases not matched to a gene: 11. The DNA of the CDR3 is TGTGCCAGCAGCCAGACAGGGACTAGCGGGAGGGCCGCTAGCACAGATACGCAGTATTTT. The encoded protein is CASSQTGTSGRAASTDTQYF.

This clonotype was observed many times. The CDR3 protein is CSAQASGEGDYGYTF. CDR3 bases: TGCAGTGCCCAGGCCTCGGGGGAGGGTGACTATGGCTACACCTTC. This chain uses TRBV20-1 with TRBJ1-2; perhaps TRBD1 as D (5 bases). There are 15 residues in the CDR3. V was trimmed by 6 bases and J by 3 bases, leaving 20 bases between them. Germline values: CDR1 DFQATT, CDR2 SNEGSKA (reference sequence).

The genes are TRBV7-2 and TRBJ2-7, with TRBD1 as a possible D gene (6 bases). CDR1 and CDR2 from the germline V gene are SGHTA and FQGNSA. V lost 8 bases to trimming and J lost 7 bases, with 15 bases between them. The CDR3 loop spans 12 amino acids. CDR3 residues: CASDTGRGEQYF. CDR3 bases: TGTGCCAGCGATACGGGAAGGGGGGAGCAGTACTTC. Drawing the rest from reference TRBV7-2 and TRBJ2-7, the complete variable domain is GAGVSQSPSNKVTEKGKDVELRCDPISGHTALYWYRQSLGQGLEFLIYFQGNSAPDKSGLPSDRFSAERTGGSVSTLTIQRTQQEDSAVYLCASDTGRGEQYFGPGTRLTVT.

There are a few counts of this clonotype. The chain carries TRBV20-1 and TRBJ1-5; 9 bases match TRBD1. Germline V gives CDR1 DFQATT, CDR2 SNEGSKA (reference sequence). The CDR3 loop spans 14 amino acids. Losses at the gene ends were 4 bases for V and 7 bases for J; bases not matched to a gene: 8. The CDR3 loop is CSAIRQGGGQPQHF. For the CDR3, the DNA is TGCAGTGCTATTCGACAGGGGGGAGGCCAGCCCCAGCATTTT.

The CDR3 DNA reads as TGTGCCAGCAGCTTGGGGGACGGTGGCTCCTACGAGCAGTACTTC. This gives the protein CASSLGDGGSYEQYF. This chain connects TRBV5-5 to TRBJ2-7; D tentatively reads TRBD1 or TRBD2 (5 bases each). The CDR3 is 15 residues long. With 0 bases removed from V and 0 bases from J, the gap between germline ends came to 10 bases. CDR1 SGHKS and CDR2 YYEKEE come from the germline V gene (reference sequence).

This clonotype was counted only a few times. The rearrangement uses TRBV7-2 and TRBJ2-3, with 8 bases lining up with TRBD2. The V segment lost 8 bases and the J segment 0 bases; nucleotides outside the gene matches: 4. The germline gives CDR1 SGHTA, CDR2 FQGNSA. This CDR3 is built from 14 residues. The CDR3 bases are TGTGCCAGCCGGCGCGGGGGGAGCACAGATACGCAGTATTTT. Translated, it gives CASRRGGSTDTQYF.

V usage is TRBV29-1 and J usage is TRBJ2-2; D might be TRBD1 (5 bases). Trimming took off 7 bases at V and 0 bases at J, with 9 bases between the two ends. CDR3 length: 13 amino acids. The germline V gene has CDR1 SQVTM and CDR2 ANQGSEA. The CDR3 is CSGDSPNTGELFF. The CDR3, as DNA: TGCAGCGGCGACAGCCCGAACACCGGGGAGCTGTTTTTT.

CDR3 protein: CASRKMGAGYTF. The CDR3 DNA is TGTGCCAGCAGGAAAATGGGGGCGGGCTACACCTTC. The chain carries TRBV27 and TRBJ1-2; a possible D gene is TRBD1 (6 bases). The germline gives CDR1 MNHEY, CDR2 SMNVEV (reference sequence). CDR3 length: 12 residues. V was cut by 6 bases and J by 8 bases, with 13 bases left in between.

This clonotype was seen more than once but under ten times. The chain recombines TRBV10-3 with TRBJ1-2; 7 bases line up with TRBD1. V lost 4 bases to trimming and J lost 8 bases; unmatched junction nucleotides: 4. Germline V gives CDR1 ENHRY, CDR2 SYGVKD. This CDR3 contains 12 residues. The CDR3 nucleotides read TGTGCCATCAGTGGACAGGGCGAAGGCTACACCTTC. The encoded protein is CAISGQGEGYTF.

This clonotype was found many times. V usage is TRBV7-2 and J usage is TRBJ1-1, with 7 bases lining up with TRBD1. With 6 bases clipped from V and 7 bases from J, the junction kept 5 bases outside the gene matches. Germline V CDR1 and CDR2: SGHTA, FQGNSA. The CDR3 extends over 12 amino acids. CDR3: CASRIQGFEAFF. Here the CDR3 DNA reads TGTGCCAGCAGGATACAGGGGTTTGAAGCTTTCTTT. Full variable domain (remainder filled in from reference TRBV7-2 and TRBJ1-1): GAGVSQSPSNKVTEKGKDVELRCDPISGHTALYWYRQSLGQGLEFLIYFQGNSAPDKSGLPSDRFSAERTGGSVSTLTIQRTQQEDSAVYLCASRIQGFEAFFGQGTRLTVV.

V is TRBV5-1 and J is TRBJ1-2, with a weak D call TRBD1 (5 bases). The CDR3 length is 17 residues. Germline V gives CDR1 SGHRS, CDR2 YFSETQ. Trimming removed 2 bases from V and 11 bases from J, with 28 bases in between. CDR3 sequence (DNA): TGCGCCAGCAGCTTTGTATCCGGGGCGCAGGGCTATGGCGTTTACACCTTC. Translated: CASSFVSGAQGYGVYTF.

V and J are TRBV3-1 and TRBJ2-3; 14 bases agree with TRBD2. Germline assignment: CDR1 LGHDT and CDR2 YNNKEL (reference sequence). The CDR3 sequence is 15 residues long. J gave up 5 bases and V 4 bases, and 2 bases lay outside the gene matches. As DNA, the CDR3 is TGTGCCAGCAGCCCAGGGACTAGCGGGAGAGATACGCAGTATTTT. Translating gives CASSPGTSGRDTQYF.

The V call is TRBV3-1, the J call TRBJ1-6; D is ambiguous. Germline CDR1 is LGHDT and CDR2 is YNNKEL (reference sequence). V lost 1 base to trimming and J lost 8 bases, with 18 bases between them. This CDR3 region has 17 residues. In DNA form, the CDR3 reads TGTGCCAGCAGCCAAGTGATATCGGGAAGTTCGCATTCACCCCTCCACTTT. It encodes CASSQVISGSSHSPLHF.

This clonotype was seen many times. As DNA, the CDR3 is TGTGCCAGCAGCCCGGGACTGGAATACAATGAGCAGTTCTTC. This sequence encodes CASSPGLEYNEQFF. The V and J genes are TRBV5-6 and TRBJ2-1; D possibly corresponds to TRBD2 (6 bases). The CDR3 has 14 amino acids. V was cut by 4 bases and J by 4 bases, with 12 bases left in between. Germline V lookup: CDR1 SGHDT, CDR2 YYEEEE.

The gene calls are TRBV15 and TRBJ2-7, with a weak D call TRBD2 (5 bases). This CDR3 region has 15 residues. Trimming stripped 1 base from V and 2 bases from J, with 12 bases between. CDR1 is LNHNV, CDR2 YYDKDF, per germline (reference sequence). The CDR3: CATSRVTSGAYEQYF. CDR3 DNA sequence: TGTGCCACCAGCAGAGTGACTTCCGGGGCCTACGAGCAGTACTTC.

The chain combines TRBV4-3 with TRBJ2-5; D is undetermined. The CDR3 has 15 amino acids. Germline assignment: CDR1 LGHNA and CDR2 YSLEER. The ends were cut back, 0 bases at V and 3 bases at J, with 11 bases in the middle. CDR3 coding DNA: TGCGCCAGCAGCCAAGATAGAGGTAGTGAAGAGACCCAGTACTTC. Translating gives CASSQDRGSEETQYF.

The chain is built from TRBV6-8 and TRBJ2-4; 8 nucleotides match TRBD2. The DNA end lines up better with TRBJ2-7; the J call may be wrong. Per germline, CDR1 MNHGY and CDR2 SAAAGT. This CDR3 is 17 amino acids long. The CDR3 region is CASSYQTSGRCPYEQYF. CDR3 sequence (DNA): TGTGCCAGCAGTTACCAAACTAGCGGCCGGTGCCCCTACGAGCAGTACTTC.

The rearrangement links TRBV20-1 to TRBJ1-4; D gene uncertain. This CDR3 comprises 13 residues. Germline values: CDR1 DFQATT, CDR2 SNEGSKA (reference sequence). V lost 4 bases, J lost 3 bases, and 9 bases lay in between. CDR3 sequence (DNA): TGCAGTGCTATGGACTTTCCTAATGAAAAACTGTTTTTT. This encodes CSAMDFPNEKLFF.

The chain carries TRBV5-1 and TRBJ2-3; D is perhaps TRBD2 (6 bases). From germline, CDR1 is SGHRS and CDR2 YFSETQ. The CDR3 is made up of 15 amino acids. The V end was cut by 7 bases, the J end by 6 bases, with 21 bases between. CDR3 loop: CASGGKGLSVDTQYF. In DNA form, the CDR3 reads TGCGCCAGCGGGGGGAAAGGACTCTCCGTTGATACGCAGTATTTT. The full variable domain, with the rest looked up from reference TRBV5-1 and TRBJ2-3, is KAGVTQTPRYLIKTRGQQVTLSCSPISGHRSVSWYQQTPGQGLQFLFEYFSETQRNKGNFPGRFSGRQFSNSRSEMNVSTLELGDSALYLCASGGKGLSVDTQYFGPGTRLTVL.